Listed below are T cell receptor beta chains from one sample, sequenced in a study of blood T cell repertoires in COVID-19. Assay used: immunoSEQ multiplex PCR; TCRdb lists only in-frame clones, some missing. The data show 100,000 to 150,000 clones, about nine tenths seen once. The sample was peripheral blood. These receptors were obtained from a human donor in a cohort sampled during active COVID-19. Each CDR3 is given with its conserved first and last residue. Fields, in order: clone size, D gene, J gene, V gene, CDR3 protein, CDR3 DNA. The D gene is left open where the match is weak. Clone size is not always given. Where it is, it says once, few, many or a class for expanded clones.

-,-,TRBJ1-1,TRBV19,CASSMWRAMNTEAFF,TGTGCCAGTAGTATGTGGAGGGCTATGAACACTGAAGCTTTCTTT
-,-,TRBJ1-4,TRBV4-1,CASSQGTVRTNEKLFF,TGCGCCAGCAGCCAAGGAACGGTGCGAACTAATGAAAAACTGTTTTTT
once,TRBD1,TRBJ2-1,TRBV6-4,CASAEQGARNEQFF,TGTGCCAGCGCAGAACAGGGGGCGCGGAATGAGCAGTTCTTC
-,-,TRBJ2-5,TRBV2,CASSEPIRETQYF,TGTGCCAGCAGTGAACCCATTCGGGAGACCCAGTACTTC
-,TRBD2,TRBJ2-1,TRBV7-2,CASSLEREREQFF,TGTGCCAGCAGCTTGGAGCGGGAGCGGGAGCAGTTCTTC
once,-,TRBJ2-2,TRBV19,CASSPNSGELFF,TGTGCCAGTAGTCCTAATTCCGGGGAGCTGTTTTTT
-,-,TRBJ2-7,TRBV27,CASSLRQGIHEQYF,TGTGCCAGCAGTTTACGTCAGGGAATCCACGAGCAGTACTTC
-,-,TRBJ1-3,TRBV30,CAWTSGNTIYF,TGTGCCTGGACATCTGGAAACACCATATATTTT
-,TRBD2,TRBJ2-5,TRBV11-3,CASSFWTSGRETQYF,TGTGCCAGCAGCTTCTGGACTAGCGGGAGGGAGACCCAGTACTTC
-,TRBD1,TRBJ1-2,TRBV28,CASRTTGGNYGYTF,TGTGCCAGCAGGACGACAGGGGGTAACTATGGCTACACCTTC
-,TRBD1,TRBJ1-5,TRBV2,CASRTGTGSYSNQPQHF,TGTGCCAGCAGAACCGGGACAGGGAGTTATAGCAATCAGCCCCAGCATTTT
-,-,TRBJ1-1,TRBV10-1,CASSDYRNTEAFF,TGCGCCAGCAGTGACTACCGGAACACTGAAGCTTTCTTT
-,-,TRBJ2-5,TRBV7-9,CASSYVAETQYF,TGTGCCAGCAGCTACGTAGCAGAGACCCAGTACTTC
-,-,TRBJ1-5,TRBV19,CASTPGAVSNQPQHF,TGTGCCAGTACCCCAGGCGCCGTTAGCAATCAGCCCCAGCATTTT
-,-,TRBJ1-3,TRBV7-9,CASKHGSGNTIYF,TGTGCCAGTAAACATGGCTCTGGAAACACCATATATTTT
-,TRBD1,TRBJ2-7,TRBV6-5,CASRTGTGNDEQYF,TGTGCCAGCAGAACCGGGACAGGGAACGACGAGCAGTACTTC
-,TRBD2,TRBJ2-7,TRBV7-6,CASSRGGEGLRGEQYF,TGTGCCAGCAGCCGAGGCGGGGAGGGCCTACGGGGCGAGCAGTACTTC
few,-,TRBJ1-1,TRBV27,CASSLGRVMNTEAFF,TGTGCCAGCAGTTTGGGCAGGGTGATGAACACTGAAGCTTTCTTT
-,-,TRBJ2-6,TRBV10-3,CAIPGAGANVLTF,TGTGCCATCCCGGGGGCTGGGGCCAACGTCCTGACTTTC
-,TRBD2,TRBJ2-2,TRBV6-4,CATSRASGSSGELFF,TGTGCCACCTCAAGGGCTAGCGGGAGTTCCGGGGAGCTGTTTTTT
-,TRBD1,TRBJ1-1,TRBV7-9,CASSSQTGTGLFAFF,TGTGCCAGCAGCTCCCAGACAGGGACTGGGCTGTTTGCTTTCTTT
-,-,TRBJ1-5,TRBV15,CATSKGLGQPQHF,TGTGCCACCAGCAAGGGGCTGGGGCAGCCCCAGCATTTT
-,TRBD1,TRBJ2-5,TRBV23-1,CASSPGTGVETQYF,TGCGCCAGCAGTCCCGGGACAGGGGTCGAGACCCAGTACTTC
-,TRBD1,TRBJ1-2,TRBV15,CATSRDLQGYYGYTF,TGTGCCACCAGCAGAGATCTACAGGGGTACTATGGCTACACCTTC